The 22 T cell receptor beta chains reported below all come from one sample, sequenced in a study of blood T cell repertoires in COVID-19. Assay used: immunoSEQ multiplex PCR; TCRdb lists only in-frame clones, some missing. The sample comprises approximately 48,000 clones, 75% to 90% of which are singletons, and 6.5% rests with the top ten. Source material: peripheral blood. The receptors originated from a man in his 60s with acute or convalescent COVID-19.

The rearrangement joins TRBV4-1 to TRBJ2-3; D is perhaps TRBD1 (6 bases). The CDR3 totals 16 residues. V shed 0 bases and J shed 2 bases, with 12 bases lying between them. The germline V gene encodes CDR1 MGHRA and CDR2 YSYEKL. The CDR3 coding sequence is TGCGCCAGCAGCCAAGACCCGACAGGAGACACAGATACGCAGTATTTT. Its protein product is CASSQDPTGDTDTQYF.

The J gene is TRBJ1-1, the V gene TRBV5-1; D possibly corresponds to TRBD1 (5 bases). CDR1 is SGHRS, CDR2 YFSETQ, per germline. The V end lost 5 bases, the J end lost 1 base, and 12 bases lay between the germline ends. The CDR3 totals 14 residues. The CDR3 region is CASSTGTANTEAFF. In nucleotides, the CDR3 is TGCGCCAGCAGTACCGGGACTGCGAACACTGAAGCTTTCTTT.

The V call is TRBV6-1, the J call TRBJ2-3, with unresolved D. Germline V lookup: CDR1 MNHNS, CDR2 SASEGT. This CDR3 is built from 16 residues. With 2 bases removed from V and 0 bases from J, the gap between germline ends came to 12 bases. The CDR3 here is CASSELRSISTDTQYF. CDR3 nucleotide sequence: TGTGCCAGCAGTGAATTACGGTCAATTAGCACAGATACGCAGTATTTT.

The CDR3 sequence is CASSLSHYEQYF. In DNA form, the CDR3 reads TGTGCCAGCAGTTTATCCCACTACGAGCAGTACTTC. The chain couples TRBV28 to TRBJ2-7; D call uncertain. CDR1 is MDHEN, CDR2 SYDVKM, per germline. The CDR3 sequence is 12 residues long. The germline V and J ends were trimmed by 1 base and 3 bases, with 4 bases remaining between them.

This rearrangement joins TRBV5-1 to TRBJ2-7; the D gene is possibly TRBD1 (5 bases). Germline-derived CDR1 and CDR2 are SGHRS and YFSETQ. V shed 0 bases and J shed 5 bases, with 15 bases lying between them. This CDR3 is 15 amino acids long. Here the CDR3 DNA reads TGCGCCAGCAGCTTGGCCCTGACAGTAGGCGACGAGCAGTACTTC. Translated, it gives CASSLALTVGDEQYF.

The J gene is TRBJ2-7, the V gene TRBV27, with D possibly TRBD2 on 5 matching bases. Germline lookup yields CDR1 MNHEY and CDR2 SMNVEV (reference sequence). CDR3 size: 18 residues. The germline V and J ends were trimmed by 5 bases and 2 bases, with 25 bases remaining between them. CDR3 region: CASSPHYRESQRAYEQYF. DNA for the CDR3: TGTGCCAGCAGTCCACATTACCGCGAGTCGCAGAGGGCCTACGAGCAGTACTTC.

This clone turned up a few times. The J gene is TRBJ2-7, the V gene TRBV6-1; 7 bases are a match to TRBD1. V shed 3 bases and J 7 bases; nucleotides not matched to a gene: 3. Germline V gene sequence: CDR1 MNHNS, CDR2 SASEGT. The CDR3 has 12 residues. The CDR3 DNA sequence: TGTGCCAGCAGTGAGACAGGGATTGAGCAGTACTTC. The encoded protein is CASSETGIEQYF.

This sequence joins TRBV18 and TRBJ2-5, with D possibly being TRBD2 (6 bases). Trimming shortened V by 2 bases and J by 4 bases, and 17 bases separated the two germline ends. CDR3 length equals 16 residues. Per the germline V gene, CDR1 is KGHSH and CDR2 is LQKENI. The CDR3 region has the DNA TGTGCCAGCTCACCAACCCAAGCGGCGGGAAGAGAGACCCAGTACTTC. It codes for CASSPTQAAGRETQYF.

The genes are TRBV24-1 and TRBJ2-1; TRBD2 matches at 10 bases. Germline CDR1 reads KGHDR; CDR2 reads SFDVKD. The length of the CDR3 is 16 residues. The junction had 12 bases not matched to a gene; V was cut back by 6 bases and J by 8 bases. Here the CDR3 DNA reads TGTGCCACCAGTCTGGCTAGCGGGAGTAATAGAGATGAGCAGTTCTTC. Translated, it gives CATSLASGSNRDEQFF.

The chain recombines TRBV5-1 with TRBJ2-7; 7 bases match TRBD2. Trimming at V came to 0 bases and at J to 7 bases, leaving 7 bases not matched to a gene. Germline CDR1 and CDR2: SGHRS and YFSETQ. The CDR3 extends over 14 amino acids. CDR3 region: CASSLGGAGKEQYF. The CDR3, as DNA: TGCGCCAGCAGCTTGGGGGGAGCGGGAAAGGAGCAGTACTTC.

The chain recombines TRBV19 with TRBJ2-3; 9 bases are shared with TRBD1. This CDR3 has 14 residues. After removal of 6 bases from V and 4 bases from J, the junction contained 5 bases not matched to a gene. Germline-derived CDR1 and CDR2 are LNHDA and SQIVND (reference sequence). In DNA form, the CDR3 reads TGTGCCAGTAGAAACAGGGGGCTCTCAGATACGCAGTATTTT. Translation: CASRNRGLSDTQYF.

This chain uses TRBV2 with TRBJ1-2, with D unclear. This CDR3 is built from 12 residues. Germline V gene lookup returns CDR1 SNHLY and CDR2 FYNNEI. The V end was cut by 5 bases, the J end by 8 bases, with 12 bases between. Here the CDR3 reads CASSFGAQGYTF. For the CDR3, the DNA is TGTGCCAGCAGTTTTGGAGCGCAAGGCTACACCTTC.

The chain has TRBV7-2 and TRBJ2-3, with D uncertain. The length of the CDR3 is 14 residues. Germline CDR1 reads SGHTA; CDR2 reads FQGNSA. Between the trimmed V and J ends, which lost 1 base and 2 bases, there was a span of 7 bases. The DNA of the CDR3 is TGTGCCAGCAGCTTAGAACTACACACAGATACGCAGTATTTT. Amino acids: CASSLELHTDTQYF.

The chain couples TRBV19 to TRBJ2-6, with 9 bases lining up with TRBD2. The CDR3 is 20 amino acids. Germline-derived CDR1 and CDR2 are LNHDA and SQIVND (reference sequence). V lost 1 base and J lost 0; bases outside the gene matches: 10. The CDR3: CASSIGYSSGISSGANVLTF. CDR3 DNA sequence: TGTGCCAGTAGTATAGGCTACTCTAGCGGGATCAGCTCTGGGGCCAACGTCCTGACTTTC. Using reference TRBV19 and TRBJ2-6 for the parts outside the CDR3, the full variable domain is DGGITQSPKYLFRKEGQNVTLSCEQNLNHDAMYWYRQDPGQGLRLIYYSQIVNDFQKGDIAEGYSVSREKKESFPLTVTSAQKNPTAFYLCASSIGYSSGISSGANVLTFGAGSRLTVL.

The genes are TRBV19 and TRBJ2-2, with D possibly TRBD1 on 6 matching bases. CDR1 is LNHDA, CDR2 SQIVND, per germline (reference sequence). The V gene lost 6 bases and the J gene lost 2 bases, with 10 bases spanning the gap. There are 14 residues in the CDR3. Here the CDR3 reads CASSMTGNTGELFF. CDR3 coding DNA: TGTGCCAGTAGCATGACAGGCAACACCGGGGAGCTGTTTTTT.

CDR3 loop: CASSEGLAGDFRDTQYF. CDR3 nucleotides: TGTGCCAGCAGTGAAGGGCTAGCGGGAGATTTCAGAGATACGCAGTATTTT. The J gene is TRBJ2-3, the V gene TRBV2; TRBD2 aligns across 10 bases. Germline-derived CDR1 and CDR2 are SNHLY and FYNNEI. CDR3 length: 17 amino acids. The J segment lost 5 bases and the V segment lost 1 base, leaving 9 bases of the junction unmatched.

V and J are TRBV5-6 and TRBJ2-1, with TRBD2 identical over 11 bases. This CDR3 spans 16 amino acids. Germline lookup yields CDR1 SGHDT and CDR2 YYEEEE. Trimming removed 1 base from V and 8 bases from J; junction bases left unmatched: 8. In nucleotides, the CDR3 is TGTGCCAGCAGCTTGTGGCGACTAGCGGGAATGCATGAGCAGTTCTTC. Amino acid sequence: CASSLWRLAGMHEQFF.

V gene TRBV3-1 (or the pseudogene TRBV3-2) combines with J gene TRBJ1-1; a weak D match, TRBD1 (5 bases). The CDR3 is 15 residues long. With 3 bases removed from V and 1 base from J, the gap between germline ends came to 12 bases. Germline CDR1 is LGHDT and CDR2 is YNNKEL (reference sequence). DNA of the CDR3: TGTGCCAGCAGCCATAGGGGCTCCCGGAACACTGAAGCTTTCTTT. Amino acid sequence: CASSHRGSRNTEAFF.

CDR3 in amino acids: CATAAGNYGYTF. The CDR3 nucleotides are TGTGCCACCGCGGCAGGGAACTATGGCTACACCTTC. This sequence joins TRBV28 and TRBJ1-2, with D maybe TRBD1 (5 bases). Germline V gene data show CDR1 as MDHEN and CDR2 as SYDVKM. The V end lost 10 bases, the J end lost 2 bases, and 11 bases lay between the germline ends. The CDR3 runs 12 residues.

The rearrangement joins TRBV10-1 to TRBJ2-7, with 9 bases lining up with TRBD2. CDR3 length: 15 amino acids. The trim removed 2 bases at V and 9 bases at J, leaving 11 bases unmatched. Germline CDR1 WNHNN, CDR2 SYGVQD (reference sequence). The chain's CDR3 is CASSEVRAGGIAQYF. CDR3 nucleotide sequence: TGCGCCAGCAGTGAGGTGCGAGCGGGAGGAATCGCGCAGTACTTC.

V usage is TRBV5-1 and J usage is TRBJ2-3; 13 bases agree with TRBD2. V shed 4 bases, J shed 6 bases, and the junction held 11 bases outside the gene matches. The CDR3 totals 17 residues. CDR1 is SGHRS and CDR2 is YFSETQ in the germline V gene. The CDR3 loop is CASSPGLAGVARDTQYF. CDR3 DNA sequence: TGCGCCAGCAGCCCTGGACTAGCGGGAGTGGCAAGGGATACGCAGTATTTT. Full variable domain (outside the CDR3, taken from reference TRBV5-1 and TRBJ2-3): KAGVTQTPRYLIKTRGQQVTLSCSPISGHRSVSWYQQTPGQGLQFLFEYFSETQRNKGNFPGRFSGRQFSNSRSEMNVSTLELGDSALYLCASSPGLAGVARDTQYFGPGTRLTVL.

This chain uses TRBV19 with TRBJ1-1; D gene ambiguous. Between the trimmed V and J ends, which lost 3 bases and 0 bases, there was a span of 8 bases. The V gene's germline CDR1 is LNHDA and CDR2 SQIVND (reference sequence). The CDR3 contains 14 residues. The CDR3 spells CASSIGLMNTEAFF. The CDR3 DNA reads TGTGCCAGTAGTATCGGACTTATGAACACTGAAGCTTTCTTT.